This TCR beta chain was sequenced in a study of regulatory T cells in long-lasting Graves disease. This CDR3 is built from 14 residues. CDR1 is MNHEY and CDR2 is SVGEGT in the germline V gene. V was shortened by 2 bases and J by 5 bases, with 9 bases between the two germline ends. Noted time point: persistent/refractory GD, antithyroid drugs over 5 years with positive TRAb. With RNA extracted from PBMCs as input, the TCR library was made. As a group, patients came from one endocrinology department in Xi'an, China. The peripheral blood volume drawn was 8.5 to 9 milliliters, and it was collected into EDTA tubes. The table lists this clonotype with a few counts. Its antigen is unidentified. Combining iRepertoire HTBI primers with Arm-PCR of CDR3 regions, the authors built TCR beta libraries. One entry per CDR3 protein results from TCRdb running MiXCR on the multiplex PCR reads. This table holds a few hundred thousand distinct CDR3 sequences, 20% to 25% found once.

Study-level results: Newly diagnosed patients had higher TCR diversity than persistent Graves' patients did. Whereas about 870 public clonotypes were shared by new patients, persistent patients shared more, at roughly 3,000.

The receptor was derived from a woman aged 35 to 49 with Graves disease. The input for sequencing was peripheral blood mononuclear cells (PBMCs), taken when the disease was refractory, from a patient treated with antithyroid drugs. The chain recombines TRBV6-2 or TRBV6-3 with TRBJ2-2; D is ambiguous. The CDR3, as DNA: TGTGCCAGCAGTTACCTCGTCGGGACCGGGGAGCTGTTTTTT. This codes for CASSYLVGTGELFF.